This T cell receptor (beta chain) was profiled in a study of T cell changes during pregnancy in multiple sclerosis. CDR3 size: 13 residues. Deletions cut 8 bases from V and 1 base from J, with 11 bases between. From germline, CDR1 is SGHVS and CDR2 FQNEAQ. Sequencing was performed with immunoSEQ multiplex PCR; in TCRdb, only in-frame clones are kept and a portion is missing. Seen here are about 55,000 clones, approximately 90% observed once, and the top ten hold 0.5% to 0.75%. The chain links TRBV7-8 to TRBJ1-1, with D possibly matching TRBD1 (5 bases). The sequence came from a female donor with multiple sclerosis, enrolled in a pregnancy study. Sequenced material: CD4+ T cells from peripheral blood mononuclear cells, taken in the first trimester of pregnancy. Written as DNA, the CDR3 is TGTGCCAGCGGCGGGACGGCGAACACTGAAGCTTTCTTT. Translated, it gives CASGGTANTEAFF.